This T cell receptor beta chain emerged from a study of T cell responses to AZD1222 COVID-19 vaccine. The V and J ends lost 7 bases and 2 bases, in that order; junction bases with no gene match: 6. The length of the CDR3 is 14 residues. CDR1 is MNHEY and CDR2 is SVGAGI in the germline V gene. As regards this clone: Its antigen is unknown.

General study findings and limits: Nearly half of spike-specific TCRs reportedly target unmutated variant regions.

Generated by immunoSEQ multiplex PCR, the TCRdb table keeps only in-frame clones and is missing some. This table holds about 100,000 clones, roughly 89% found once. The TCR comes from an adult in good health. The chain joins TRBV6-5 to TRBJ2-3, with TRBD2 identical over 7 bases. Specimen: peripheral blood, collected on day 0 of AZD1222 vaccination. CDR3 coding DNA: TGTGCCAGCACCGGGGGGTGGATCACAGATACGCAGTATTTT. Its translation: CASTGGWITDTQYF.